Listed here are 5 T cell receptor beta chains from one sample, sequenced in a study of cytomegalovirus exposure and HLA in healthy donors. Both 60 Vbeta primers and 13 Jbeta primers went into the PCR. The method was immunoSEQ multiplex PCR; TCRdb's version includes in-frame clones alone and lacks a portion of them. Its table records fewer than 95,000 clones. The sample comprised PBMCs. These TCRs come from a woman aged 40-49 years in good health and CMV-seropositive.

The genes are TRBV28 and TRBJ1-2; 7 nucleotides match TRBD1. The CDR3 runs 17 residues. Germline V gene lookup returns CDR1 MDHEN and CDR2 SYDVKM. V lost 4 bases and J lost 6; bases outside the gene matches: 17. This CDR3 is CASSSRDLTGERHGYTF. CDR3 coding DNA: TGTGCCAGCAGTTCCCGGGACCTTACAGGGGAGCGGCATGGCTACACCTTC.

The chain couples TRBV7-3 to TRBJ2-3; 9 bases are a match to TRBD2. Germline V gene lookup returns CDR1 SGHTA and CDR2 FQGTGA. The CDR3 has 15 amino acids. The junction had 4 bases not matched to a gene; V was cut back by 4 bases and J by 2 bases. The CDR3 DNA reads TGTGCCAGCAGCTCACTAGCGGGCGCCACAGATACGCAGTATTTT. Its protein product is CASSSLAGATDTQYF.

This sequence joins TRBV7-9 and TRBJ1-5; D perhaps matches TRBD1 (5 bases). Trimming left V 3 bases short and J 7 bases short, with 19 bases between. Germline V gives CDR1 SEHNR, CDR2 FQNEAQ (reference sequence). This CDR3 has 16 amino acids. CDR3 protein: CASSLGGSGRGQPQHF. CDR3 DNA sequence: TGTGCCAGCAGCTTGGGCGGCTCAGGGCGGGGGCAGCCCCAGCATTTT.

The gene calls are TRBV6-5 and TRBJ1-3; 12 bases line up with TRBD1. V trimming: 6 bases; J trimming: 3 bases; junction bases outside the gene matches: 3. The germline V gene encodes CDR1 MNHEY and CDR2 SVGAGI. The CDR3 extends over 15 amino acids. This CDR3 reads CASRGDRGLGNTIYF. The CDR3 coding sequence is TGTGCCAGCAGAGGGGACAGGGGGCTTGGAAACACCATATATTTT.

The gene calls are TRBV4-2 and TRBJ1-2; 8 nucleotides match TRBD1. Germline V gives CDR1 LGHNA, CDR2 YNFKEQ. Trimming removed 1 base from V and 2 bases from J; junction bases left unmatched: 6. The CDR3 has 16 residues. DNA for the CDR3: TGTGCCAGCAGCCAAGTTATCAGGGGGCAAAACTATGGCTACACCTTC. Amino acid sequence: CASSQVIRGQNYGYTF.